The rows below give T cell receptor beta chains drawn from one sample of a study of post-analysis software for immune sequencing data. TCRdb called the PCR reads again in MiXCR, with one record for every CDR3 protein. The table records 150,000 or so distinct CDR3 sequences, under 40% of them present only once. Sequencing was performed on blood, taken after autologous hematopoietic stem cell transplantation. The receptors here all came from a girl between 5 and 17 years old with multiple sclerosis. Each CDR3 is given with its conserved first and last residue. A D gene is named only where the DNA matches it firmly. Rows may omit the clone size; those that give it use once, few, many or a size class.

j_call clone_size v_call d_call cdr3_length cdr3_aa cdr3_nt
TRBJ1-4 few TRBV4-3 TRBD1 16 CASSPTGRQGGEKLFF TGCGCCAGCAGCCCGACCGGGAGACAGGGCGGTGAAAAACTGTTTTTT
TRBJ2-1 few TRBV7-2 TRBD1 16 CASSLPGQGLGNEQFF TGTGCCAGCAGCTTACCGGGACAGGGGTTGGGCAATGAGCAGTTCTTC
TRBJ2-1 NA TRBV21-1 NA 14 CASSGHRDYNEQFF TGTGCCAGCAGCGGACACAGGGACTACAATGAGCAGTTCTTC
TRBJ2-3 NA TRBV5-8 NA 15 CASSLSLVGTDTQYF TGTGCCAGCAGCTTGTCTTTAGTAGGGACAGATACGCAGTATTTT
TRBJ1-4 NA TRBV19 NA 15 CASSNRQATNEKLFF TGTGCCAGTAGTAACAGACAAGCAACTAATGAAAAACTGTTTTTT
TRBJ2-2 NA TRBV27 TRBD2 15 CASSLAGGYTGERFF TGTGCCAGCAGTTTAGCGGGAGGTTACACCGGGGAGCGGTTTTTT
TRBJ2-1 NA TRBV13 NA 16 CASSPEGRLSYNEQFF TGTGCCAGCAGCCCAGAAGGGCGGCTCTCCTACAATGAGCAGTTCTTC
TRBJ2-5 NA TRBV10-2 NA 15 CASGGGGRTQETQYF TGCGCCAGCGGTGGTGGAGGACGTACCCAAGAGACCCAGTACTTC
TRBJ2-7 NA TRBV7-2 NA 13 CASSLIGGYEQYF TGTGCCAGCAGCTTGATTGGCGGTTACGAGCAGTACTTC
TRBJ2-7 NA TRBV27 NA 14 CASSPDGSPYEQYF TGTGCCAGCAGTCCAGACGGGAGCCCCTACGAGCAGTACTTC
TRBJ2-1 NA TRBV12-3/TRBV12-4 TRBD2 15 CASSFGGVTYNEQFF TGTGCCAGCAGTTTTGGGGGGGTCACCTACAATGAGCAGTTCTTC
TRBJ1-2 NA TRBV12-3/TRBV12-4 NA 14 CASRETGTGYGYTF TGTGCCAGCAGGGAAACAGGGACGGGCTATGGCTACACCTTC
TRBJ2-7 NA TRBV28 NA 15 CASSLGGSSYNEQYF TGTGCCAGCAGTTTGGGGGGAAGCTCCTACAATGAGCAGTACTTC
TRBJ2-1 NA TRBV10-3 NA 16 CAIRTNGPEETNEQFF TGTGCCATCAGGACGAATGGCCCAGAAGAGACAAATGAGCAGTTCTTC
TRBJ1-4 NA TRBV24-1 NA 15 CATGTAEGRWEKLFF TGTGCCACCGGAACCGCCGAGGGCCGGTGGGAAAAACTGTTTTTT
TRBJ2-4 few TRBV6-5 NA 13 CASRYSLGGIQYF TGTGCCAGCAGATATTCGTTAGGGGGCATTCAGTACTTC
TRBJ2-7 few TRBV12-3/TRBV12-4 TRBD1 12 CASSQDRNSQYF TGTGCCAGCAGCCAGGACAGGAACTCGCAGTACTTC
TRBJ2-7 few TRBV3-1 NA 16 CASSQVLGARVYEQYF TGTGCCAGCAGCCAAGTTCTTGGGGCGCGTGTCTACGAGCAGTACTTC
TRBJ2-5 NA TRBV20-1 NA 14 CSATMDARQETQYF TGCAGTGCTACTATGGACGCCCGGCAAGAGACCCAGTACTTC
TRBJ2-7 NA TRBV24-1 NA 18 CATSDLFITVQGGYEQYF TGTGCCACCAGTGATTTGTTCATTACTGTACAGGGAGGTTACGAGCAGTACTTC
TRBJ2-7 NA TRBV28 TRBD1 14 CASSWGQGLYEQYF TGTGCCAGCAGTTGGGGACAGGGCCTCTACGAGCAGTACTTC
TRBJ2-3 NA TRBV12-3/TRBV12-4 NA 14 CASSFQTTTDTQYF TGTGCCAGCAGTTTTCAGACGACGACAGATACGCAGTATTTT
TRBJ2-7 NA TRBV7-9 NA 14 CASSLPGSNYEQYF TGTGCCAGCAGCCTACCGGGAAGCAACTACGAGCAGTACTTC
TRBJ1-2 NA TRBV6-2/TRBV6-3 TRBD1 19 CASSFPRDRGPTRDYGYTF TGTGCCAGCAGTTTCCCCCGGGACAGGGGACCCACCAGGGACTATGGCTACACCTTC
TRBJ2-1 once TRBV19 NA 17 CASSSPGLPSSYNEQFF TGTGCCAGTAGTAGCCCGGGACTCCCAAGCTCCTACAATGAGCAGTTCTTC
TRBJ2-7 many TRBV7-2 TRBD2 15 CASSLGGRGAYEQYF TGTGCCAGCAGCTTAGGTGGGCGGGGGGCCTACGAGCAGTACTTC
TRBJ2-5 NA TRBV29-1 TRBD1 13 CSVATGVEYGQYF TGCAGCGTCGCAACAGGGGTTGAGTACGGGCAGTACTTC
TRBJ1-1 NA TRBV7-9 NA 14 CASSLHSMNTEAFF TGTGCCAGCAGCCTACACAGCATGAACACTGAAGCTTTCTTT
TRBJ1-6 few TRBV2 TRBD1 16 CASSRLRGQGSSPLHF TGTGCCAGCAGTCGCCTCCGGGGACAGGGAAGCTCACCCCTCCACTTT
TRBJ2-7 few TRBV7-2 TRBD2 17 CASSLRGWTSSAYEQYF TGTGCCAGCAGCCTCCGGGGGTGGACTAGCTCCGCCTACGAGCAGTACTTC
TRBJ2-5 NA TRBV18 NA 17 CASSPRFEQRRQETQYF TGTGCCAGCTCACCCCGCTTCGAACAGAGGCGGCAAGAGACCCAGTACTTC
TRBJ2-3 NA TRBV12-3/TRBV12-4 NA 12 CASSLYVDTQYF TGTGCCAGCAGTTTATATGTAGATACGCAGTATTTT
TRBJ2-7 many TRBV6-2/TRBV6-3 TRBD2 16 CASSYSIGLVANEQYF TGTGCCAGCAGTTACTCGATAGGACTAGTAGCCAACGAGCAGTACTTC
TRBJ2-5 NA TRBV14 TRBD2 14 CASRSSGRQETQYF TGTGCCAGCAGGTCTAGCGGGAGACAAGAGACCCAGTACTTC
TRBJ2-3 once TRBV27 TRBD1 18 CASSPNPTGGVGTDTQYF TGTGCCAGCAGTCCCAACCCGACAGGGGGCGTCGGCACAGATACGCAGTATTTT
TRBJ1-1 few TRBV18 NA 14 CASSPPRGNTEAFF TGTGCCAGCTCACCACCGCGAGGGAACACTGAAGCTTTCTTT
TRBJ2-3 NA TRBV25-1 NA 14 CASSVSATTDTQYF TGTGCCAGCAGTGTGTCCGCTACCACAGATACGCAGTATTTT
TRBJ2-7 NA TRBV18 TRBD2 16 CASSPLGLAGAGEQYF TGTGCCAGCTCACCTTTAGGACTAGCGGGAGCAGGGGAGCAGTACTTC
TRBJ2-7 NA TRBV2 NA 17 CASRLAASRRGSYEQYF TGTGCCAGCAGACTCGCGGCTAGCAGGCGGGGATCCTACGAGCAGTACTTC
TRBJ2-1 few TRBV5-8 NA 14 CASSFRAGRNEQFF TGTGCCAGCAGCTTTCGGGCGGGGCGCAATGAGCAGTTCTTC
TRBJ2-7 NA TRBV29-1 TRBD2 16 CSVLGTSGIPTYEQYF TGCAGCGTCCTTGGGACTAGCGGCATACCAACCTACGAGCAGTACTTC
TRBJ1-1 NA TRBV6-5 NA 12 CASRKPNTEAFF TGTGCCAGCAGGAAACCGAACACTGAAGCTTTCTTT
TRBJ1-1 NA TRBV5-1 NA 14 CASSFNQGGTEAFF TGCGCCAGCAGCTTCAACCAAGGGGGCACTGAAGCTTTCTTT
TRBJ2-5 few TRBV9 TRBD2 15 CASSVSGGYQETQYF TGTGCCAGCAGCGTATCGGGGGGGTACCAAGAGACCCAGTACTTC
TRBJ2-3 NA TRBV7-6 TRBD2 18 CASSSGLAGVAGTDTQYF TGTGCCAGCAGCTCGGGACTAGCGGGAGTAGCGGGCACAGATACGCAGTATTTT
TRBJ2-7 many TRBV30 TRBD1 15 CAWSGSQGAKYEQYF TGTGCCTGGAGTGGCAGTCAGGGGGCTAAATACGAGCAGTACTTC
TRBJ2-7 NA TRBV7-2 NA 13 CASSLVSGGEQYF TGTGCCAGCAGCTTAGTATCCGGCGGGGAGCAGTACTTC
TRBJ2-7 NA TRBV18 TRBD1 15 CASSPWGQGAYEQYF TGTGCCAGCTCACCGTGGGGACAGGGCGCGTACGAGCAGTACTTC
TRBJ2-3 NA TRBV27 NA 12 CATRRSTDTQYF TGTGCCACCCGACGAAGCACAGATACGCAGTATTTT
TRBJ1-4 NA TRBV13 TRBD1 13 CASRQGANEKLFF TGTGCCTCACGGCAGGGGGCTAATGAAAAACTGTTTTTT
TRBJ1-1 NA TRBV10-3 NA 13 CAISDGTGDGAFF TGTGCCATCAGTGACGGGACGGGCGACGGAGCTTTCTTT
TRBJ2-5 NA TRBV3-1 NA 11 CASSYTETQYF TGTGCCAGCAGTTACACGGAGACCCAGTACTTC
TRBJ2-1 few TRBV7-9 NA 16 CASSVSGAGENNEQFF TGTGCCAGCAGCGTATCAGGGGCGGGAGAGAACAATGAGCAGTTCTTC
TRBJ2-4 many TRBV6-1 NA 12 CATFNTKNIQYF TGTGCCACGTTCAACACCAAAAACATTCAGTACTTC
TRBJ2-5 NA TRBV29-1 TRBD1 13 CSAIQGEAETQYF TGCAGCGCCATACAGGGGGAGGCAGAGACCCAGTACTTC
TRBJ2-7 NA TRBV13 TRBD2 18 CASSLGLAGGPSSYEQYF TGTGCCAGCAGCTTAGGGCTAGCGGGAGGGCCGAGCTCCTACGAGCAGTACTTC
TRBJ2-7 NA TRBV12-3/TRBV12-4 NA 17 CASSLAGSRRSFYEQYF TGTGCCAGCAGTTTAGCGGGAAGCCGCAGGAGCTTCTACGAGCAGTACTTC
TRBJ1-2 NA TRBV12-3/TRBV12-4 NA 14 CASSSWGVGDGYTF TGTGCCAGCAGTTCTTGGGGGGTGGGCGATGGCTACACCTTC
TRBJ2-3 NA TRBV30 TRBD1 12 CASQGGPDTQYF TGTGCCTCACAGGGGGGACCAGATACGCAGTATTTT